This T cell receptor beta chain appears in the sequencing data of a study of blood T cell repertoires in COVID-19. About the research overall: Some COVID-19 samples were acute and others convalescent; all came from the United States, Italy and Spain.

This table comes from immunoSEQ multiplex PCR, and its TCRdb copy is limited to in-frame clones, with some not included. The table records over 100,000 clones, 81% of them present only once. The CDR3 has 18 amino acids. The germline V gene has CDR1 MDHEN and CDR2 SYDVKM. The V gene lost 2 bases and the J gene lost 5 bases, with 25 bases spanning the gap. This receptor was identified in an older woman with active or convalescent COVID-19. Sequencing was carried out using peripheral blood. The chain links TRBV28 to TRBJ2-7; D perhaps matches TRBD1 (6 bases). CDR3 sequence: CASSLSGVTATRQDEQYF. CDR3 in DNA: TGTGCCAGCAGTTTAAGTGGCGTGACAGCCACCCGACAGGACGAGCAGTACTTC.